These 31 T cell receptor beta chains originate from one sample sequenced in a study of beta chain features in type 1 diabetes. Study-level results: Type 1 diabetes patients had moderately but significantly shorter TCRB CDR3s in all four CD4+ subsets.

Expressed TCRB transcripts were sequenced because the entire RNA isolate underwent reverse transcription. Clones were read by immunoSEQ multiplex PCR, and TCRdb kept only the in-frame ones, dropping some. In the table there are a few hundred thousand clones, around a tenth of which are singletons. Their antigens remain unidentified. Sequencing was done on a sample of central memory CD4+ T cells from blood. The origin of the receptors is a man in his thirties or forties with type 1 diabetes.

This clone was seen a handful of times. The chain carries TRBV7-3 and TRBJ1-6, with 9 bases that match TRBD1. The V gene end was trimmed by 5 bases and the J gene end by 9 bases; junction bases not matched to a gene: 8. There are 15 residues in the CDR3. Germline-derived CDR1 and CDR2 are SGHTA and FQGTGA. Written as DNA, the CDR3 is TGTGCCAGCAGCCAAGGACAGGGGTTAACTTCACCCCTCCACTTT. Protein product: CASSQGQGLTSPLHF.

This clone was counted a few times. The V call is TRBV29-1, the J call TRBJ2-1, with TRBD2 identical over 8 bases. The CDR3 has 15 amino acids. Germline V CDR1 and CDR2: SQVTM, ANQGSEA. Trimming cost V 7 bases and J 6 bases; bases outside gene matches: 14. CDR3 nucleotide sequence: TGCAGCGCAGCCTCTATGGCGGGAGGCACCAATGAGCAGTTCTTC. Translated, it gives CSAASMAGGTNEQFF.

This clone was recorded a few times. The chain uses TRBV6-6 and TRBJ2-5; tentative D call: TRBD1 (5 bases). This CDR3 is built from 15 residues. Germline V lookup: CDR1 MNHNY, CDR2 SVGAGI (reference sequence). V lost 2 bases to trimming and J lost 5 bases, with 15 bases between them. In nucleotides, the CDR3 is TGTGCCAGCAGTTACACCCCGGCAGGGAAGGAGACCCAGTACTTC. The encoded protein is CASSYTPAGKETQYF.

Here the CDR3 reads CSVDTAQGVGYEQYF. In DNA, the CDR3 is TGCAGCGTTGATACAGCCCAGGGGGTTGGCTACGAGCAGTACTTC. The genes are TRBV29-1 and TRBJ2-7; 7 bases agree with TRBD1. Germline V gives CDR1 SQVTM, CDR2 ANQGSEA. The CDR3 loop spans 15 amino acids. Losses at the gene ends were 3 bases for V and 3 bases for J; bases not matched to a gene: 11.

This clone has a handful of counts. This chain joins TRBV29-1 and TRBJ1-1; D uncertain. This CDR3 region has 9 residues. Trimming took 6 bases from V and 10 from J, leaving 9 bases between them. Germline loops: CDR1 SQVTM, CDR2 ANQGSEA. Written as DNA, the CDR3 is TGCAGCGTCCGGAAAGGAGCTTTCTTT. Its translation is CSVRKGAFF.

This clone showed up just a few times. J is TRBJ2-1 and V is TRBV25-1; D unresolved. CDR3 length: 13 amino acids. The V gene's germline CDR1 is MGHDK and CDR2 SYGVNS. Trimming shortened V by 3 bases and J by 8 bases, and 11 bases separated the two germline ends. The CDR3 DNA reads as TGTGCCAGCAGTGATGAGTTTAGGGATGAGCAGTTCTTC. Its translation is CASSDEFRDEQFF.

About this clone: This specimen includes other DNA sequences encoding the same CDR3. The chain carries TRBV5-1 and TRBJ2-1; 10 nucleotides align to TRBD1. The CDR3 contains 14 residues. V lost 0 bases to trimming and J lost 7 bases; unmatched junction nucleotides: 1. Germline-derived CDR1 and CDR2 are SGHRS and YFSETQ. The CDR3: CASSLGQGANEQFF. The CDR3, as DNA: TGCGCCAGCAGCTTGGGACAGGGGGCGAATGAGCAGTTCTTC.

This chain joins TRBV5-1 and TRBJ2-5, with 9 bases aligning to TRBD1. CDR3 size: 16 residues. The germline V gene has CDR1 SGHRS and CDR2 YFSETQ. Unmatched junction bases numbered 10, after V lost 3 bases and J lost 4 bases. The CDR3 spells CASSSGGTGPGETQYF. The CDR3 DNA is TGCGCCAGCAGCTCCGGCGGGACAGGGCCGGGAGAGACCCAGTACTTC.

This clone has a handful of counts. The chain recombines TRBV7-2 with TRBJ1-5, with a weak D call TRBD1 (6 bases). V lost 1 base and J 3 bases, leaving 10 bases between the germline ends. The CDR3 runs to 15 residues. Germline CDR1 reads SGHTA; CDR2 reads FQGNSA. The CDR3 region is CASSLVRGNNQPQHF. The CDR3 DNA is TGTGCCAGCAGCTTAGTCAGGGGCAACAATCAGCCCCAGCATTTT.

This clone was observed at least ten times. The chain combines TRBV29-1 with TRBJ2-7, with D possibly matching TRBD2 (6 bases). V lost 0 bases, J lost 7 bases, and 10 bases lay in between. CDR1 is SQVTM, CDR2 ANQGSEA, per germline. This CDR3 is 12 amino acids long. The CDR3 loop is CSVEDGGLEQYF. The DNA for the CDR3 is TGCAGCGTTGAAGATGGAGGGTTGGAGCAGTACTTC.

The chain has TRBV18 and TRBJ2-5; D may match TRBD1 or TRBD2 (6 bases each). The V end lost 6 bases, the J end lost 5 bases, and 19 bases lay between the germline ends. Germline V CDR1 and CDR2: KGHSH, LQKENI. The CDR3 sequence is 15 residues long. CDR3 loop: CASSQGGGGTETQYF. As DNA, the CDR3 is TGTGCCAGCTCCCAAGGAGGGGGAGGCACGGAGACCCAGTACTTC.

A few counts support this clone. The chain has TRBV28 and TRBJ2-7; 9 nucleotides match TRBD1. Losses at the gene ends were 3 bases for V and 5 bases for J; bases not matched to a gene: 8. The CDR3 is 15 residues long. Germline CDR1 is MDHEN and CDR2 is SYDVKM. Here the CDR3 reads CASSFLTGTGNEQYF. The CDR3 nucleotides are TGTGCCAGCAGTTTCCTTACCGGGACAGGGAACGAGCAGTACTTC.

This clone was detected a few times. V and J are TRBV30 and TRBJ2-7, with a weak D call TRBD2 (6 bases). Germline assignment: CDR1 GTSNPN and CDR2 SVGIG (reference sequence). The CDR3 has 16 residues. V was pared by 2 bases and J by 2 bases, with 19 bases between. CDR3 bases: TGTGCCTGGAGTTGGGGCGGGACCGCCGACACCTACGAGCAGTACTTC. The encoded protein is CAWSWGGTADTYEQYF. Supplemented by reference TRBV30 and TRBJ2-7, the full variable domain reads SQTIHQWPATLVQPVGSPLSLECTVEGTSNPNLYWYRQAAGRGLQLLFYSVGIGQISSEVPQNLSASRPQDRQFILSSKKLLLSDSGFYLCAWSWGGTADTYEQYFGPGTRLTVT.

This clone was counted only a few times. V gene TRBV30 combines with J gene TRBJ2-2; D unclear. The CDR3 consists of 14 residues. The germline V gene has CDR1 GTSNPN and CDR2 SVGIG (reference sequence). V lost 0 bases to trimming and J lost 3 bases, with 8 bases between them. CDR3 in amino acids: CAWSVPSYTGELFF. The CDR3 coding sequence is TGTGCCTGGAGTGTACCCAGCTACACCGGGGAGCTGTTTTTT.

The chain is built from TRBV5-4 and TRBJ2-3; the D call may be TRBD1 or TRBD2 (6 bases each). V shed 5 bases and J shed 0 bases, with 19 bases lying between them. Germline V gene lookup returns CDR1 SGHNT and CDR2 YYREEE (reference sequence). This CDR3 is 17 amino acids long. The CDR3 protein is CASSTGKGGPSTDTQYF. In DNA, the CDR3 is TGTGCCAGCAGTACAGGGAAAGGGGGGCCTAGCACAGATACGCAGTATTTT.

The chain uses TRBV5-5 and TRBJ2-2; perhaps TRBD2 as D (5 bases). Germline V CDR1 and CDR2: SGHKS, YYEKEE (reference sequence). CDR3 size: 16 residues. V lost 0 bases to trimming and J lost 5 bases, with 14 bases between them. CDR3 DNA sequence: TGTGCCAGCAGCTTGGGGACTTCCCAGCGGACCGGGGAGCTGTTTTTT. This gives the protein CASSLGTSQRTGELFF.

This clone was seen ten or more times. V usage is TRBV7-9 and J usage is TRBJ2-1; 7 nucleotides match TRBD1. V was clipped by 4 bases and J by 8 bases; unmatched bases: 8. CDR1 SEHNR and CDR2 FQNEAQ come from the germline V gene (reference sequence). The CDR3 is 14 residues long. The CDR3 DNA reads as TGTGCCAGCAGCTGGGACAGCGAGGGAGATGAGCAGTTCTTC. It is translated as CASSWDSEGDEQFF.

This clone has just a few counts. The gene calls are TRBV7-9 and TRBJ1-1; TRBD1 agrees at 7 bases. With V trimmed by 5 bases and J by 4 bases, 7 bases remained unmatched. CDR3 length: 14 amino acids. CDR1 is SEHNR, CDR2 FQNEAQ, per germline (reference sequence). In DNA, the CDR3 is TGTGCCAGCAGCCCACAACAGGGGAGCACTGAAGCTTTCTTT. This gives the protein CASSPQQGSTEAFF.

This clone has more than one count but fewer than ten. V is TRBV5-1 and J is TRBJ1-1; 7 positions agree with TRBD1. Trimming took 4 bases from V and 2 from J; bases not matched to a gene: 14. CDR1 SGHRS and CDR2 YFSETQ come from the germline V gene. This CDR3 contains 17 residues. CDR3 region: CASSEPTGNPFNTEAFF. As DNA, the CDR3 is TGCGCCAGCAGCGAACCGACAGGGAACCCCTTCAACACTGAAGCTTTCTTT.

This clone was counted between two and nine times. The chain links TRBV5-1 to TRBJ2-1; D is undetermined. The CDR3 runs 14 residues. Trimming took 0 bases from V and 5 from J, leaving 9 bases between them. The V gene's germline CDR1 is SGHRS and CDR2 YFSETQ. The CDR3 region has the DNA TGCGCCAGCAGCTTGGTCGCTAGTCACAATGAGCAGTTCTTC. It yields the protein CASSLVASHNEQFF.

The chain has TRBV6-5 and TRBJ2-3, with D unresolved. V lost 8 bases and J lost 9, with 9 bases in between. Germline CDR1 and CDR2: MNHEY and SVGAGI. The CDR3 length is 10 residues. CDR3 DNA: TGTGCCAGCCCTTGTTACACGCAGTATTTT. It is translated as CASPCYTQYF.

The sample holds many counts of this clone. The DNA for the CDR3 is TGTGCCATCCGGGAGGGCCATGGGAACACTGAAGCTTTCTTT. Translating it yields CAIREGHGNTEAFF. The V call is TRBV10-3, the J call TRBJ1-1; D uncertain. Looked up from germline, CDR1 is ENHRY and CDR2 is SYGVKD. The CDR3 length is 14 residues. Trimming took 8 bases from V and 1 from J, leaving 14 bases between them.

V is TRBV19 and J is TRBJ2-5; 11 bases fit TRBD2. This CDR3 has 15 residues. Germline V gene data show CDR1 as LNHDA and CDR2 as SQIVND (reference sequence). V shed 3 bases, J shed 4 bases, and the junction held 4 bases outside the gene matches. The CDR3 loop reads CASSIVLAGAETQYF. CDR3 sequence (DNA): TGTGCCAGTAGTATCGTACTAGCGGGAGCAGAGACCCAGTACTTC.

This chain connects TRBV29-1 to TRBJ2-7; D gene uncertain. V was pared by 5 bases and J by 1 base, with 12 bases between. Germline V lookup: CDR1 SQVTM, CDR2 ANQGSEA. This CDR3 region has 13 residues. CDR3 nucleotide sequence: TGCAGCGTTACCCTTCAAGGGTCCTACGAGCAGTACTTC. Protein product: CSVTLQGSYEQYF.

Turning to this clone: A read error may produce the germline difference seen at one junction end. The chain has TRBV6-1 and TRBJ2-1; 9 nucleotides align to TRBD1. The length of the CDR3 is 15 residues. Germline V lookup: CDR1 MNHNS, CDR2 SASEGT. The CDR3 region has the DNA TGTGCCATCAGTGACCTGGACAGGGGCTACAATGAGCAGTTCTTC. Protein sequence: CAISDLDRGYNEQFF.

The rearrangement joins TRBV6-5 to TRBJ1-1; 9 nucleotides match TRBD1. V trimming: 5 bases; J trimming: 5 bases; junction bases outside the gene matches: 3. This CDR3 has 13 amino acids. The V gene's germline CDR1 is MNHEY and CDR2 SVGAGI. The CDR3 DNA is TGTGCCAGCAGTGGAGACAGGGGGACTGAAGCTTTCTTT. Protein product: CASSGDRGTEAFF.

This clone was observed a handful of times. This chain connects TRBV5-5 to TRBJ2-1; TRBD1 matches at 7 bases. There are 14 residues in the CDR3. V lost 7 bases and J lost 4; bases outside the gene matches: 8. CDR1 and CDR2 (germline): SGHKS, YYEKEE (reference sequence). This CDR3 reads CASSTGTEYNEQFF. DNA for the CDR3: TGTGCCAGCTCGACCGGGACAGAGTACAATGAGCAGTTCTTC.

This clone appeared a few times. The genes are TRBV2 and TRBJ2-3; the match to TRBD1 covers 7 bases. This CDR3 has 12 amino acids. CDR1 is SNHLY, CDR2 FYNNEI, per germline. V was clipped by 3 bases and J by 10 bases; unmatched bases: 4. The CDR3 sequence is CASSDTGTAQYF. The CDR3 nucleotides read TGTGCCAGCAGTGACACCGGGACAGCGCAGTATTTT.

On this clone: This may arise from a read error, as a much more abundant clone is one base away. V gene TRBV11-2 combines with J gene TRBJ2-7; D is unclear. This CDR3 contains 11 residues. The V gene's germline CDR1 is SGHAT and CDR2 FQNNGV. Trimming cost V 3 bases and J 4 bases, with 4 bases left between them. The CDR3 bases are TGTGCCAGCAGCTTCAGGTACGAGCAGTACTTC. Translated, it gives CASSFRYEQYF. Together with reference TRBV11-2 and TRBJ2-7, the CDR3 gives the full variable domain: EAGVAQSPRYKIIEKRQSVAFWCNPISGHATLYWYQQILGQGPKLLIQFQNNGVVDDSQLPKDRFSAERLKGVDSTLKIQPAKLEDSAVYLCASSFRYEQYFGPGTRLTVT.

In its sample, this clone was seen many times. In DNA, the CDR3 is TGTGCCAGCAGCTTAAACTCGGCCGGGAATAGCAATCAGCCCCAGCATTTT. Protein: CASSLNSAGNSNQPQHF. The chain joins TRBV7-2 to TRBJ1-5; D gene uncertain. The CDR3 contains 17 residues. V was shortened by 2 bases and J by 0 bases, with 14 bases between the two germline ends. CDR1 SGHTA and CDR2 FQGNSA come from the germline V gene.

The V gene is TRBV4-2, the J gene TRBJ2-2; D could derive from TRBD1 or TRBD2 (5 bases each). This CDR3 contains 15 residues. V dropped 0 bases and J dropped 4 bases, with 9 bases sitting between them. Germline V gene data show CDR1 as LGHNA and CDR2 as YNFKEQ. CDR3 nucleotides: TGTGCCAGCAGCCAAGAAGGTGGGGGCACCGGGGAGCTGTTTTTT. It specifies CASSQEGGGTGELFF.